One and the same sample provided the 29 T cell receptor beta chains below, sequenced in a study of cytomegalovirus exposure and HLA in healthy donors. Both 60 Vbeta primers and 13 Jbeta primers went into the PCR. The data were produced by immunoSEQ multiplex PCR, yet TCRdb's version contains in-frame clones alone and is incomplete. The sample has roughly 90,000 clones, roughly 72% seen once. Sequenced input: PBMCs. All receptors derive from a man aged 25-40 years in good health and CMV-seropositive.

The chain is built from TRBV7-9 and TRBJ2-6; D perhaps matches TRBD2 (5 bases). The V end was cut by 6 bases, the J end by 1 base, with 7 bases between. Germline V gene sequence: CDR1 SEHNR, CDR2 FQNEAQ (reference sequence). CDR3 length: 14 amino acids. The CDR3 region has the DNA TGTGCCAGCAGATGGACTTCTGGGGCCAACGTCCTGACTTTC. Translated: CASRWTSGANVLTF.

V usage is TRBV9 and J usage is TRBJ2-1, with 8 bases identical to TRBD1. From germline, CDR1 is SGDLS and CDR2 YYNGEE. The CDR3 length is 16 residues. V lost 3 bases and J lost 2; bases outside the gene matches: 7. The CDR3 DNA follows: TGTGCCAGCAGCGACAACAGGGGGTCTACCTACAATGAGCAGTTCTTC. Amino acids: CASSDNRGSTYNEQFF.

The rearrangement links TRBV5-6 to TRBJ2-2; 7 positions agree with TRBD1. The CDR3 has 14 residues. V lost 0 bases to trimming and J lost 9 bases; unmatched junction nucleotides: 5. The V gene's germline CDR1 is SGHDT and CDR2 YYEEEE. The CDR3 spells CASSLGDSWRELFF. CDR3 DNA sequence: TGTGCCAGCAGCTTGGGGGACAGTTGGAGGGAGCTGTTTTTT.

In DNA, the CDR3 is TGTGCCAGCGATAGGAACACTGAAGCTTTCTTT. This encodes CASDRNTEAFF. This chain uses TRBV2 with TRBJ1-1, with D hard to call. With 8 bases removed from V and 1 base from J, the gap between germline ends came to 5 bases. CDR3 length: 11 amino acids. Looked up from germline, CDR1 is SNHLY and CDR2 is FYNNEI.

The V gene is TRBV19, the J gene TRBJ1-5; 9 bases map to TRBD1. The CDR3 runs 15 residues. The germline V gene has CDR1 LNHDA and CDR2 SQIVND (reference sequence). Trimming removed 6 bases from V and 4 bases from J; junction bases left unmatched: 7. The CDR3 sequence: CASRQTGGQNQPQHF. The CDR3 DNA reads TGTGCCAGTAGGCAGACAGGGGGGCAGAATCAGCCCCAGCATTTT.

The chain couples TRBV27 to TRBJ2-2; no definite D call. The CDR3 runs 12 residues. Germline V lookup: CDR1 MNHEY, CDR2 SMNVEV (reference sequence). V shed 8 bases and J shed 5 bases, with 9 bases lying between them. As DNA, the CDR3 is TGTGCCAGCGGCCGAGGAACCGGGGAGCTGTTTTTT. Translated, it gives CASGRGTGELFF.

The CDR3 reads CSALVQRGSDTQYF. CDR3 DNA: TGCAGCGCGCTAGTTCAACGTGGTTCTGATACGCAGTATTTT. J is TRBJ2-3 and V is TRBV29-1; D call uncertain. Germline-derived CDR1 and CDR2 are SQVTM and ANQGSEA. The CDR3 length is 14 residues. The V end was cut by 7 bases, the J end by 6 bases, with 20 bases between.

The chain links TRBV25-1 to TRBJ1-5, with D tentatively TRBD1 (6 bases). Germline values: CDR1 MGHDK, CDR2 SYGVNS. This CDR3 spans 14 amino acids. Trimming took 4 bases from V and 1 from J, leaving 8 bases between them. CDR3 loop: CASSVGQSNQPQHF. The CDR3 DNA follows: TGTGCCAGCAGTGTCGGACAGAGCAATCAGCCCCAGCATTTT.

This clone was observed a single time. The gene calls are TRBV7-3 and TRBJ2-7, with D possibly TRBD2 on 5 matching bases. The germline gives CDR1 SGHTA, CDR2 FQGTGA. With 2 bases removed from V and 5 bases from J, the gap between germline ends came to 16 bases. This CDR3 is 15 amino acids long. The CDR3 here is CASSLRADSLDEQYF. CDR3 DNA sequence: TGTGCCAGCAGCTTACGGGCGGACTCCCTTGACGAGCAGTACTTC.

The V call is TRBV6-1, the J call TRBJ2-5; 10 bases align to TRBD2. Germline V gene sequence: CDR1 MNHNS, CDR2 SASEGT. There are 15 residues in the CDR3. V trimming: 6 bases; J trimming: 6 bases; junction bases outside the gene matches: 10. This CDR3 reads CASSTELAGYQTQYF. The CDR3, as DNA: TGTGCCAGCAGCACGGAACTAGCGGGGTATCAGACCCAGTACTTC.

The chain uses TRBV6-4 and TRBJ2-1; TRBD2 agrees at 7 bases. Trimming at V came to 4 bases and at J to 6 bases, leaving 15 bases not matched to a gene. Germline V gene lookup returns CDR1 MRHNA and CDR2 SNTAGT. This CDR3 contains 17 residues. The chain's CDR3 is CASSVEPGLPPSNEQFF. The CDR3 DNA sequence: TGTGCCAGCAGTGTCGAACCGGGACTACCCCCTAGCAATGAGCAGTTCTTC.

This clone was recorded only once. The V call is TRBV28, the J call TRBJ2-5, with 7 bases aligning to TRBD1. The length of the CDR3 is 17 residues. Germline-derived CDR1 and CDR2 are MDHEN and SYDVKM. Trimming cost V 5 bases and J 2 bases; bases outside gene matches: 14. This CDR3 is CASSPPQGKGVQETQYF. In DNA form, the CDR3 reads TGTGCCAGCAGTCCCCCACAGGGGAAAGGAGTTCAAGAGACCCAGTACTTC.

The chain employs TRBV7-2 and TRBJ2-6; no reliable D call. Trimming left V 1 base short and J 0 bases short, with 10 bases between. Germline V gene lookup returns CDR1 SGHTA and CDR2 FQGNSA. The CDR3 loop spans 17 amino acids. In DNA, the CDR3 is TGTGCCAGCAGCTTAGTACCAGCGAGCTCTGGGGCCAACGTCCTGACTTTC. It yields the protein CASSLVPASSGANVLTF.

This CDR3 is CASSDLAGMNTEAFF. The CDR3 bases are TGTGCCAGCAGTGATCTTGCAGGAATGAACACTGAAGCTTTCTTT. The chain couples TRBV2 to TRBJ1-1; D remains unclear. The CDR3 is 15 residues long. Trimming removed 3 bases at V and 0 bases at J, with 11 bases between. Germline lookup yields CDR1 SNHLY and CDR2 FYNNEI.

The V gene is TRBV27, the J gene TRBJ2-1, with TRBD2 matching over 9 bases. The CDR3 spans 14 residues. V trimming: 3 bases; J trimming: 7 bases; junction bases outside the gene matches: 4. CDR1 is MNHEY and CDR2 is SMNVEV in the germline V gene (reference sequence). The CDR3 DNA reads TGTGCCAGCAGTTTTGCGGGAGGGCGTAATGAGCAGTTCTTC. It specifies CASSFAGGRNEQFF.

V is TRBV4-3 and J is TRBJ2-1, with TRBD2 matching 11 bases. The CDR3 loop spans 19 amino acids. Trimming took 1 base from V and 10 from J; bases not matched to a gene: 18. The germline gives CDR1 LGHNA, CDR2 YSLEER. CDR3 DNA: TGCGCCAGCAGCCAAGCTCTAGCGGGAGGTTCCCATCCACAAAGCGAGCAGTTCTTC. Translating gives CASSQALAGGSHPQSEQFF.

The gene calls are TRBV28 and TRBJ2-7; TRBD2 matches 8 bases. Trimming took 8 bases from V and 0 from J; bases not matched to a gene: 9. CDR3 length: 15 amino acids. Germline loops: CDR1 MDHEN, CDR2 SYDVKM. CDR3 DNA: TGTGCCAGCCGGTCCGGGGGGGCGAGCTCCTACGAGCAGTACTTC. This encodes CASRSGGASSYEQYF.

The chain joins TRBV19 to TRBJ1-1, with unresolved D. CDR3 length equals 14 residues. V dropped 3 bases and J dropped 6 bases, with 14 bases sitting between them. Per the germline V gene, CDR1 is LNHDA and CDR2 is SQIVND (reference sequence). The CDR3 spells CASSMWPPAAEAFF. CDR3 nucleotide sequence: TGTGCCAGTAGTATGTGGCCCCCCGCGGCTGAAGCTTTCTTT.

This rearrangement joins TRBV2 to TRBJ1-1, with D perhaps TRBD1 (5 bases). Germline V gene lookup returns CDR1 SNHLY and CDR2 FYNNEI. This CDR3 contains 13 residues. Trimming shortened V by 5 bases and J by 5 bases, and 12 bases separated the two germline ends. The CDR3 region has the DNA TGTGCCAGCAGTCCCTTCGGGGGGACTGAAGCTTTCTTT. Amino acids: CASSPFGGTEAFF.

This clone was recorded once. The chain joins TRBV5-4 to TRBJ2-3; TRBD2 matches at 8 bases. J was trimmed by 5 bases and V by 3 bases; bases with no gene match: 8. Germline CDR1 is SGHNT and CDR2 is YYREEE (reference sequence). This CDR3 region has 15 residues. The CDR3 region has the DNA TGTGCCAGCAGCTATCGGGGGGGGGATAAAGATACGCAGTATTTT. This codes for CASSYRGGDKDTQYF.

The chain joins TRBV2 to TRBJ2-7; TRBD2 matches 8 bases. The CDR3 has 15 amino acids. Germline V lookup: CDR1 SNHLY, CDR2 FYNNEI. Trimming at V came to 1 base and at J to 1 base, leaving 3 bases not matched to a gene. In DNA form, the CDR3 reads TGTGCCAGCAGTGAAGAGGCTAGCGGGTCCTACGAGCAGTACTTC. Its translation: CASSEEASGSYEQYF.

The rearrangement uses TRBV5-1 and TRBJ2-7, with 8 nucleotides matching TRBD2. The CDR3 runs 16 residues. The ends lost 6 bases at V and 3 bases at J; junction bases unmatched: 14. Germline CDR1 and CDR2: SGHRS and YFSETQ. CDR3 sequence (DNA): TGCGCCAGCACCAACCCACGGACGGGGGGGAACTACGAGCAGTACTTC. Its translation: CASTNPRTGGNYEQYF. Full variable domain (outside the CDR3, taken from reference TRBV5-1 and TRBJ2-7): KAGVTQTPRYLIKTRGQQVTLSCSPISGHRSVSWYQQTPGQGLQFLFEYFSETQRNKGNFPGRFSGRQFSNSRSEMNVSTLELGDSALYLCASTNPRTGGNYEQYFGPGTRLTVT.

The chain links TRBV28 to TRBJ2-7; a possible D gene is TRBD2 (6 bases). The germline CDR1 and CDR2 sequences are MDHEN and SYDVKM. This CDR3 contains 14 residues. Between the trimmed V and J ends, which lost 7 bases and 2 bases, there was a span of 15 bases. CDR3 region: CASNPPRGTYEQYF. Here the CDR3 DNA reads TGTGCCAGCAATCCTCCGCGGGGAACCTACGAGCAGTACTTC.

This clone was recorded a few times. The CDR3: CASSLGTVGYTF. The CDR3 DNA is TGCGCCAGCAGCTTGGGGACAGTAGGCTACACCTTC. The chain is built from TRBV5-1 and TRBJ1-2; D is possibly TRBD1 (6 bases). Trimming removed 0 bases at V and 8 bases at J, with 8 bases between. The CDR3 runs to 12 residues. Germline CDR1 and CDR2: SGHRS and YFSETQ. Full variable domain (remainder filled in from reference TRBV5-1 and TRBJ1-2): KAGVTQTPRYLIKTRGQQVTLSCSPISGHRSVSWYQQTPGQGLQFLFEYFSETQRNKGNFPGRFSGRQFSNSRSEMNVSTLELGDSALYLCASSLGTVGYTFGSGTRLTVV.

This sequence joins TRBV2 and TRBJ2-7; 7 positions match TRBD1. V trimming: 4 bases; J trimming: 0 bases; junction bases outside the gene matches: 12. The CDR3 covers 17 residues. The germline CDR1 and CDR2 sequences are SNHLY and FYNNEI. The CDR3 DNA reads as TGTGCCAGCAGTGGGCTCAGACAGGGCCCAAGCTCCTACGAGCAGTACTTC. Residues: CASSGLRQGPSSYEQYF. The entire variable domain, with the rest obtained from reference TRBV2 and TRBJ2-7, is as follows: EPEVTQTPSHQVTQMGQEVILRCVPISNHLYFYWYRQILGQKVEFLVSFYNNEISEKSEIFDDQFSVERPDGSNFTLKIRSTKLEDSAMYFCASSGLRQGPSSYEQYFGPGTRLTVT.

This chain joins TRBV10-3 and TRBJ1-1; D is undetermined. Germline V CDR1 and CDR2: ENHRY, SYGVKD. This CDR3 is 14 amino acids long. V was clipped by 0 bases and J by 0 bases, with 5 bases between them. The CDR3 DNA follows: TGTGCCATCAGTGAGTCAAGCATGAACACTGAAGCTTTCTTT. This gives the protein CAISESSMNTEAFF.

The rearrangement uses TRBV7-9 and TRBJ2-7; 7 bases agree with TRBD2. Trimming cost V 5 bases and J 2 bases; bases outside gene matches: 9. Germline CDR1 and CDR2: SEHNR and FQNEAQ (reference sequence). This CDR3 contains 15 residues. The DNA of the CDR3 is TGTGCCAGCAGCAATTCCGGGACTAAACCCTACGAGCAGTACTTC. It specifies CASSNSGTKPYEQYF.

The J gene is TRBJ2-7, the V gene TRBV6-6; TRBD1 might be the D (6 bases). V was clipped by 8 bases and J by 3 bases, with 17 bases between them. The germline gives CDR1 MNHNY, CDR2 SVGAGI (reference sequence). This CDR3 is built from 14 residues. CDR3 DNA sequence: TGTGCCAGCCTCAGAGGGGACACTGACTACGAGCAGTACTTC. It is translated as CASLRGDTDYEQYF.

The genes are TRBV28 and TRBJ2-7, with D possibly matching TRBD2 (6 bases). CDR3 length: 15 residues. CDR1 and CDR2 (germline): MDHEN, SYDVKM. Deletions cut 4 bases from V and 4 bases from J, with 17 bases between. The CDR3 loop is CASSSPGLQHYEQYF. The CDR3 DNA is TGTGCCAGCAGTTCGCCGGGACTCCAACATTACGAGCAGTACTTC. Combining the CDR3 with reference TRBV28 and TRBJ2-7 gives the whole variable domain DVKVTQSSRYLVKRTGEKVFLECVQDMDHENMFWYRQDPGLGLRLIYFSYDVKMKEKGDIPEGYSVSREKKERFSLILESASTNQTSMYLCASSSPGLQHYEQYFGPGTRLTVT.